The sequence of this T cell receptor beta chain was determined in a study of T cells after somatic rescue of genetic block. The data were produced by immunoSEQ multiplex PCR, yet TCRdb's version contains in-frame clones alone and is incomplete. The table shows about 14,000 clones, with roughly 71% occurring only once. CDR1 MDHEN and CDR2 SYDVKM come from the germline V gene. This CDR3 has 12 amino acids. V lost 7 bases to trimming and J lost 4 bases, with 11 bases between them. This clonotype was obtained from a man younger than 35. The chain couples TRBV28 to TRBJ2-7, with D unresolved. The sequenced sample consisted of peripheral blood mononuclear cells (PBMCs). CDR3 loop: CASTSLAYEQYF. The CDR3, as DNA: TGTGCCAGCACTTCCCTTGCATACGAGCAGTACTTC.